This entry concerns a single T cell receptor (beta chain). This sample stems from a study of blood T cell repertoires in COVID-19. Overall study: Both acute and convalescent COVID-19 samples were obtained from the United States, Italy and Spain. In each case, the material was cDNA or gDNA derived from T cells, B-cell-depleted T cells, or PBMCs.

Original methodology: Amplification of reference gene primers provided the estimated nucleated cell counts. Profiling relied on immunoSEQ multiplex PCR, and the TCRdb table lists in-frame clones only, not all of them. That table gives V, J and clone size, and the DNA gave D and trimming. The sample shows 150,000 to 200,000 clones, roughly 85% of them seen only once. In germline, CDR1 is LGHDT, CDR2 YNNKEL (reference sequence). The CDR3 runs to 17 residues. Trimming took 2 bases from V and 4 from J; bases not matched to a gene: 11. The source of this sequence is a man between 50 and 59 years old with active or convalescent COVID-19. The chain couples TRBV3-1 (or the pseudogene TRBV3-2) to TRBJ2-3, with 8 bases lining up with TRBD2. The specimen was peripheral blood. The CDR3 reads CASSQSRGAGAADTQYF. CDR3 DNA sequence: TGTGCCAGCAGCCAATCCCGGGGAGCGGGAGCGGCAGATACGCAGTATTTT.